These 15 T cell receptor beta chains were all obtained from the same sample, sequenced in a study of T-cell reconstitution after alpha-beta-depleted transplantation in children. A TCRbeta library incorporating unique molecular identifiers was prepared. TCRdb re-called the PCR reads with MiXCR, one entry per CDR3 protein. Altogether a few hundred thousand distinct CDR3 sequences are present, approximately 10% being singletons, with the ten largest covering 23%. The input for sequencing was peripheral blood, taken 180 days after TCRalphabeta/CD19-depleted stem cell transplant. The receptor set was obtained from a male patient aged 2 to 9 who had a stem cell transplant for chronic granulomatous disease, so the T cells may come from the graft donor.

Ten or more counts support this clonotype. The gene calls are TRBV20-1 and TRBJ2-7; 13 nucleotides match TRBD2. Germline V CDR1 and CDR2: DFQATT, SNEGSKA (reference sequence). V shed 6 bases, J shed 4 bases, and the junction held 3 bases outside the gene matches. The CDR3 runs 13 residues. Here the CDR3 DNA reads TGCAGTGCCCTGACTAGCGGGAGGTACGAGCAGTACTTC. It specifies CSALTSGRYEQYF.

The sample holds many counts of this clonotype. V gene TRBV3-1 combines with J gene TRBJ2-1; 8 bases fit TRBD2. The CDR3 extends over 15 amino acids. The trim removed 0 bases at V and 4 bases at J, leaving 2 bases unmatched. Germline V gene lookup returns CDR1 LGHDT and CDR2 YNNKEL (reference sequence). The CDR3 sequence: CASSQDGLAYNEQFF. As DNA, the CDR3 is TGTGCCAGCAGCCAAGATGGACTAGCTTACAATGAGCAGTTCTTC.

Note on this clonotype: A single base separates this from a much larger clone, so it may be a read error. The rearrangement links TRBV7-8 to TRBJ2-5; D is unclear. The germline V and J ends were trimmed by 5 bases and 6 bases, with 13 bases remaining between them. Germline V lookup: CDR1 SGHVS, CDR2 FQNEAQ. There are 13 residues in the CDR3. The CDR3 bases are TGTGCCAGCAGCATTAATGCCGTGAAGACCCAGTACTTC. Translating it yields CASSINAVKTQYF.

The table lists this clonotype with many counts. The chain carries TRBV5-6 and TRBJ2-5, with 12 bases lining up with TRBD2. Trimming at V came to 4 bases and at J to 3 bases, leaving 7 bases not matched to a gene. The CDR3 is made up of 16 amino acids. Germline V gene lookup returns CDR1 SGHDT and CDR2 YYEEEE. This CDR3 reads CASSPLPSGGEETQYF. The CDR3 coding sequence is TGTGCCAGCAGCCCACTACCTAGCGGGGGGGAAGAGACCCAGTACTTC.

The sample holds a few counts of this clonotype. This chain links TRBV18 with TRBJ1-5; D is ambiguous. There are 13 residues in the CDR3. Germline-derived CDR1 and CDR2 are KGHSH and LQKENI. V shed 2 bases and J shed 5 bases, with 7 bases lying between them. This CDR3 reads CASSPSPDQPQHF. In DNA, the CDR3 is TGTGCCAGCTCACCATCTCCAGATCAGCCCCAGCATTTT.

This clonotype occurred many times. The V call is TRBV29-1, the J call TRBJ2-3; possibly TRBD2 for D (6 bases). Trimming took 6 bases from V and 1 from J, leaving 11 bases between them. The CDR3 consists of 13 residues. Germline lookup yields CDR1 SQVTM and CDR2 ANQGSEA. The CDR3 DNA reads as TGCAGCGTCCGACCGGGGGGCACAGATACGCAGTATTTT. Protein sequence: CSVRPGGTDTQYF.

This clonotype was detected ten times or more. This chain links TRBV28 with TRBJ2-5, with 9 bases that match TRBD2. The V and J ends lost 6 bases and 2 bases, in that order; junction bases with no gene match: 10. Germline CDR1 MDHEN, CDR2 SYDVKM. The CDR3 spans 16 residues. CDR3 nucleotides: TGTGCCAGCAGCTATAATCGACTAGCGGAGCAAGAGACCCAGTACTTC. Translation gives CASSYNRLAEQETQYF.

The sample holds many counts of this clonotype. The rearrangement links TRBV12-3 or TRBV12-4 to TRBJ1-5; D remains unclear. The CDR3 is 13 residues long. The V end was cut by 1 base, the J end by 3 bases, with 4 bases between. The CDR3 is CASSLVANQPQHF. CDR3 coding DNA: TGTGCCAGCAGTTTAGTCGCCAATCAGCCCCAGCATTTT.

This clonotype has ten or more counts. V gene TRBV27 combines with J gene TRBJ1-4; D is uncertain. Deletions cut 3 bases from V and 11 bases from J, with 16 bases between. Germline loops: CDR1 MNHEY, CDR2 SMNVEV (reference sequence). The CDR3 spans 14 residues. Here the CDR3 DNA reads TGTGCCAGCAGTTTCTCCAGTTTCCCCGAGAAACTGTTTTTT. It encodes CASSFSSFPEKLFF. Full variable domain (outside the CDR3, taken from reference TRBV27 and TRBJ1-4): EAQVTQNPRYLITVTGKKLTVTCSQNMNHEYMSWYRQDPGLGLRQIYYSMNVEVTDKGDVPEGYKVSRKEKRNFPLILESPSPNQTSLYFCASSFSSFPEKLFFGSGTQLSVL.

This clonotype was detected many times. The chain has TRBV11-1 and TRBJ2-7; perhaps D is TRBD1 or TRBD2 (5 bases each). Germline loops: CDR1 SGHAT, CDR2 FQDESV (reference sequence). V lost 5 bases and J lost 5, with 16 bases in between. This CDR3 contains 14 residues. The CDR3 DNA reads as TGTGCCAGCAGCATGGGTGGGGACGGCAACGAGCAGTACTTC. Its translation is CASSMGGDGNEQYF.

This clonotype has at least ten counts. This sequence joins TRBV7-8 and TRBJ2-1; TRBD2 might be the D (6 bases). Trimming left V 4 bases short and J 6 bases short, with 19 bases between. The length of the CDR3 is 16 residues. Germline lookup yields CDR1 SGHVS and CDR2 FQNEAQ. DNA for the CDR3: TGTGCCAGCAGCTCCGGCGGGATATACGGGCCCAATGAGCAGTTCTTC. This encodes CASSSGGIYGPNEQFF.

With respect to this clonotype: This could be a read error, since a much larger clone is one nucleotide away. The chain carries TRBV20-1 and TRBJ1-2; the D gene is possibly TRBD1 (5 bases). V lost 6 bases to trimming and J lost 5 bases, with 22 bases between them. The germline V gene has CDR1 DFQATT and CDR2 SNEGSKA (reference sequence). The CDR3 has 15 residues. The CDR3 nucleotides read TGCAGTGCCCTTGAGCCGGGGCGAGTTGTGTATGGCTACACCTTC. This gives the protein CSALEPGRVVYGYTF.

The genes are TRBV19 and TRBJ1-1; a possible D gene is TRBD1 (5 bases). Trimming removed 3 bases from V and 9 bases from J, with 14 bases in between. In germline, CDR1 is LNHDA, CDR2 SQIVND (reference sequence). The CDR3 covers 13 residues. The CDR3 DNA is TGTGCCAGTAGTATGACTGGGCTGGGACAAGCTTTCTTT. Its translation: CASSMTGLGQAFF. The whole variable domain, remainder taken from reference TRBV19 and TRBJ1-1, is DGGITQSPKYLFRKEGQNVTLSCEQNLNHDAMYWYRQDPGQGLRLIYYSQIVNDFQKGDIAEGYSVSREKKESFPLTVTSAQKNPTAFYLCASSMTGLGQAFFGQGTRLTVV.

At least ten counts were recorded for this clonotype. This chain uses TRBV5-1 with TRBJ1-1; D gene unclear. CDR1 SGHRS and CDR2 YFSETQ come from the germline V gene. The CDR3 loop spans 11 amino acids. The ends were cut back, 2 bases at V and 4 bases at J, with 3 bases in the middle. The CDR3 region is CASSLGTEAFF. CDR3 sequence (DNA): TGCGCCAGCAGCTTAGGCACTGAAGCTTTCTTT.

Ten or more counts support this clonotype. The chain couples TRBV5-1 to TRBJ2-5; possible D gene TRBD1, 6 bases. The V end was cut by 4 bases, the J end by 2 bases, with 12 bases between. CDR1 and CDR2 from the germline V gene are SGHRS and YFSETQ. The CDR3 length is 14 residues. The CDR3 loop reads CASSPGQWQETQYF. The CDR3 DNA reads as TGCGCCAGCAGCCCCGGACAGTGGCAAGAGACCCAGTACTTC.